A selection of T cell receptor beta chains follows, all from one sample in a study of identical twins. MiXCR, applied by TCRdb to the 5' RACE reads, yields one record per CDR3 protein. The sample has fewer than 450,000 distinct CDR3 sequences; roughly 9% are singletons. The sequencing input was naive T cells sorted from blood. Receptors originate from a woman in her forties or fifties in good health. CDR3s include the opening cysteine and the closing phenylalanine or tryptophan. Fields, in order: D gene, J gene, V gene, clone size, CDR3 DNA, CDR3 protein. D genes are given only for firm matches. Part of the rows lack a size; the others show once, few, many or a class for expanded clones.

D: NA; J: TRBJ1-2; V: TRBV5-1; size: NA; DNA: TGCGCCAGCAGCTTGGATGGGGCAGTCGGTATGAGTGGCTACACCTTC; CDR3: CASSLDGAVGMSGYTF
D: TRBD2; J: TRBJ2-1; V: TRBV4-2; size: few; DNA: TGTGCCAGCAGCCAAACCGGACTAGTCGATGAGCAGTTCTTC; CDR3: CASSQTGLVDEQFF
D: NA; J: TRBJ1-1; V: TRBV6-1; size: few; DNA: TGTGCCAGCAGTGAAATTCGCGGGAACACTGAAGCTTTCTTT; CDR3: CASSEIRGNTEAFF
D: TRBD1; J: TRBJ1-2; V: TRBV4-1; size: many; DNA: TGCGCCAGCAGCCAAGATCAGGGGGTGGGAGGCTACACCTTC; CDR3: CASSQDQGVGGYTF
D: NA; J: TRBJ2-1; V: TRBV28; size: NA; DNA: TGTGCCAGCAGTTGGGCGGAACAGGTGGTTGTCAATGAGCAGTTCTTC; CDR3: CASSWAEQVVVNEQFF
D: TRBD1; J: TRBJ2-1; V: TRBV7-9; size: few; DNA: TGTGCCAGCAGCTTAGCTGGACAGGGTCGCGGTGAGCAGTTCTTC; CDR3: CASSLAGQGRGEQFF
D: NA; J: TRBJ1-2; V: TRBV3-1; size: NA; DNA: TGTGCCAGCAGCCAAGATTCCGGACGGAGGGAAGGCTACACCTTC; CDR3: CASSQDSGRREGYTF
D: TRBD1; J: TRBJ2-1; V: TRBV24-1; size: many; DNA: TGTGCCACCAGTGATACCGGGACAGGAAACAATGAGCAGTTCTTC; CDR3: CATSDTGTGNNEQFF
D: NA; J: TRBJ2-1; V: TRBV24-1; size: many; DNA: TGTGCCACCAGTGATCGGAGGACTTGGAGCAATGAGCAGTTCTTC; CDR3: CATSDRRTWSNEQFF
D: TRBD1; J: TRBJ2-5; V: TRBV7-8; size: NA; DNA: TGTGCCAGCAGCTACCGGGACAGCCAAGAGACCCAGTACTTC; CDR3: CASSYRDSQETQYF
D: TRBD1; J: TRBJ2-5; V: TRBV3-1; size: few; DNA: TGTGCCAGCAGCCAAGAGGGAACAAGACAGGGGTTGGAGACCCAGTACTTC; CDR3: CASSQEGTRQGLETQYF
D: NA; J: TRBJ1-1; V: TRBV7-6; size: few; DNA: TGTGCCAGCAGCTTACGAGAAATGAACACTGAAGCTTTCTTT; CDR3: CASSLREMNTEAFF
D: NA; J: TRBJ1-6; V: TRBV28; size: few; DNA: TGTGCCAGCAGTTTGAACAATTTGAATTCACCCCTCCACTTT; CDR3: CASSLNNLNSPLHF
D: TRBD2; J: TRBJ2-1; V: TRBV29-1; size: many; DNA: TGCAGCGTAGCGTTACGGTTAGTTAGCGGGAGTCGTGAGCAGTTCTTC; CDR3: CSVALRLVSGSREQFF
D: NA; J: TRBJ1-2; V: TRBV29-1; size: many; DNA: TGCAGCGTTGAGGGAAAGGGAAGAGGCTACACCTTC; CDR3: CSVEGKGRGYTF
D: NA; J: TRBJ2-1; V: TRBV7-2; size: NA; DNA: TGTGCCAGCAGACGAGGAGGGCCGTCTAGGGGTGAGCAGTTCTTC; CDR3: CASRRGGPSRGEQFF
D: NA; J: TRBJ1-6; V: TRBV27; size: NA; DNA: TGTGCCAGCAGTTTTCTCCAAGCACCCCTCCACTTT; CDR3: CASSFLQAPLHF
D: NA; J: TRBJ1-1; V: TRBV6-1; size: NA; DNA: TGTGCCAGCAGTGAAATCGGGCCTCCGTTCTTT; CDR3: CASSEIGPPFF
D: NA; J: TRBJ2-3; V: TRBV20-1; size: many; DNA: TGCAGTGCTCGCACAGGAGATACGCAGTATTTT; CDR3: CSARTGDTQYF
D: NA; J: TRBJ2-1; V: TRBV12-3/TRBV12-4; size: NA; DNA: TGTGCCAGCAGTTTACCGCGGAGCTCCTACAATGAGCAGTTCTTC; CDR3: CASSLPRSSYNEQFF
D: TRBD2; J: TRBJ2-1; V: TRBV20-1; size: few; DNA: TGCAGTGTCCCTCTAGCGGGAGGGCCAAATGAGCAGTTCTTC; CDR3: CSVPLAGGPNEQFF
D: NA; J: TRBJ2-7; V: TRBV4-1; size: few; DNA: TGCGCCAGCAGCCCCGGAACCCTTTCCTACGAGCAGTACTTC; CDR3: CASSPGTLSYEQYF